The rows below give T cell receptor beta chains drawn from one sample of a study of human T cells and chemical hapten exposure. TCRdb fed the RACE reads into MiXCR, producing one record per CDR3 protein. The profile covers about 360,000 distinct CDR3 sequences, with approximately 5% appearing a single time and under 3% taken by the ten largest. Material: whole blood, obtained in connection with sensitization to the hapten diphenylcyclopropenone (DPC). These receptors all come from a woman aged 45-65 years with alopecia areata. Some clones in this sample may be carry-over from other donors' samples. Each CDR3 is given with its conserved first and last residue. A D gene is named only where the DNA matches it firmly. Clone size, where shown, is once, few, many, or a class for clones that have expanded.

CDR3 protein: CASRPGGGSYGYTF
CDR3 DNA: TGTGCCAGCAGGCCAGGGGGCGGAAGCTATGGCTACACCTTC
V gene: TRBV7-9
clone size: many
D gene: TRBD1
J gene: TRBJ1-2

CDR3 protein: CASSETFDPPMNTEAFF
CDR3 DNA: TGTGCCAGCAGTGAAACGTTCGACCCCCCCATGAACACTGAAGCTTTCTTT
V gene: TRBV6-1
clone size: NA
D gene: NA
J gene: TRBJ1-1

CDR3 protein: CASSPLNIGEQFF
CDR3 DNA: TGCGCCAGCAGCCCTTTAAACATCGGTGAGCAGTTCTTC
V gene: TRBV5-1
clone size: NA
D gene: NA
J gene: TRBJ2-1

CDR3 protein: CSAGQVNTEAFF
CDR3 DNA: TGCAGCGCCGGACAGGTGAACACTGAAGCTTTCTTT
V gene: TRBV29-1
clone size: many
D gene: TRBD1
J gene: TRBJ1-1

CDR3 protein: CASRYTDTEAFF
CDR3 DNA: TGCGCCAGCAGGTACACGGACACTGAAGCTTTCTTT
V gene: TRBV5-1
clone size: NA
D gene: NA
J gene: TRBJ1-1

CDR3 protein: CASQSNWDRGMNIQYF
CDR3 DNA: TGTGCCAGCCAATCAAACTGGGACAGGGGGATGAACATTCAGTACTTC
V gene: TRBV27
clone size: few
D gene: TRBD1
J gene: TRBJ2-4

CDR3 protein: CASSIGLEVSGSEQFF
CDR3 DNA: TGTGCCAGTAGTATAGGACTTGAAGTTTCAGGGAGTGAGCAGTTCTTC
V gene: TRBV19
clone size: few
D gene: NA
J gene: TRBJ2-1

CDR3 protein: CAWSKWERPDTQYF
CDR3 DNA: TGTGCCTGGAGTAAGTGGGAGAGGCCAGATACGCAGTATTTT
V gene: TRBV30
clone size: few
D gene: NA
J gene: TRBJ2-3

CDR3 protein: CSAATGHSTDTQYF
CDR3 DNA: TGCAGTGCCGCGACAGGTCACAGCACAGATACGCAGTATTTT
V gene: TRBV20-1
clone size: many
D gene: NA
J gene: TRBJ2-3

CDR3 protein: CASSHRAGTGELFF
CDR3 DNA: TGCGCCAGCAGCCACAGGGCCGGCACCGGGGAGCTGTTTTTT
V gene: TRBV4-3
clone size: few
D gene: NA
J gene: TRBJ2-2

CDR3 protein: CASSYMGMNTEAFF
CDR3 DNA: TGTGCCAGCAGTTACATGGGTATGAACACTGAAGCTTTCTTT
V gene: TRBV6-6
clone size: NA
D gene: NA
J gene: TRBJ1-1

CDR3 protein: CASSEEWRDEAFF
CDR3 DNA: TGTGCCAGCAGTGAAGAGTGGAGGGATGAAGCTTTCTTT
V gene: TRBV25-1
clone size: many
D gene: NA
J gene: TRBJ1-1

CDR3 protein: CASCRTSGRGQTSTDTQYF
CDR3 DNA: TGCGCCAGCTGCCGGACTAGCGGGAGGGGACAGACTAGCACAGATACGCAGTATTTT
V gene: TRBV5-1
clone size: many
D gene: TRBD2
J gene: TRBJ2-3